The source of this T cell receptor beta chain is a study of T cell responses to AZD1222 COVID-19 vaccine. The V and J ends lost 3 bases and 2 bases respectively, with 13 bases between them. There are 15 residues in the CDR3. In germline, CDR1 is KGHDR, CDR2 SFDVKD. Turning to this clone: Its specificity is unknown.

The assay was immunoSEQ multiplex PCR, and TCRdb's table has in-frame clones only and misses some. The data contain some 150,000 clones, about 85% of them singletons. Study results and limitations: Seropositivity was recorded at baseline in only a handful of AZD1222 recipients. Among the donors, most were white British and more were female, and clonal diversity was possibly underestimated. Vaccination with two AZD1222 doses was followed by a rise in Spike-specific TCR breadth and depth.

The chain combines TRBV24-1 with TRBJ2-7, with D perhaps TRBD1 or TRBD2 (5 bases each). This specimen was peripheral blood, taken after recovery from COVID-19. The clonotype originates from an adult who had recovered from COVID-19. CDR3 loop: CATSDKWDRPYEQYF. CDR3 nucleotide sequence: TGTGCCACCAGTGATAAGTGGGACCGACCCTACGAGCAGTACTTC.